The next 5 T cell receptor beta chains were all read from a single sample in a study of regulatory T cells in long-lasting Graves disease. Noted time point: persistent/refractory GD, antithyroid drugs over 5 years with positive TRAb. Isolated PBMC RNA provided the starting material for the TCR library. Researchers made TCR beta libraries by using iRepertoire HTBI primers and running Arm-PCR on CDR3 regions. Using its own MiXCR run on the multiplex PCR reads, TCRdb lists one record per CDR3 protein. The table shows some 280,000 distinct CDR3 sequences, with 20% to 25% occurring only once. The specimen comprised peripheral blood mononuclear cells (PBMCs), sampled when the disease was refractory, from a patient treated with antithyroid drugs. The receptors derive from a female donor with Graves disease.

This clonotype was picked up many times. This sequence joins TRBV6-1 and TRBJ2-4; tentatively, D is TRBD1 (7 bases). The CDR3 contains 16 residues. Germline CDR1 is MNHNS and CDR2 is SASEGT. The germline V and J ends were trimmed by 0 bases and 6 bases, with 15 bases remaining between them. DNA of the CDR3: TGTGCCAGCAGTGAAGCTGCAGGGGGGTCCACAAACATTCAGTACTTC. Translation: CASSEAAGGSTNIQYF.

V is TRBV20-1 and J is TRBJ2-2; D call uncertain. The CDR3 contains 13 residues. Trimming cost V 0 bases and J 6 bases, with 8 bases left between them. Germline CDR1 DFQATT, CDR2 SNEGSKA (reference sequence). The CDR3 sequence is CSARDLSAGELFF. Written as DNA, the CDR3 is TGCAGTGCTAGAGATCTGTCCGCCGGGGAGCTGTTTTTT.

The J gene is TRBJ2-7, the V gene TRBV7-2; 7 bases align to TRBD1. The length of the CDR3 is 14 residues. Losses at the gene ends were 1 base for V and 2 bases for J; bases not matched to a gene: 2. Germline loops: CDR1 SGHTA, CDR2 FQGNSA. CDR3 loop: CASSLGDRPYEQYF. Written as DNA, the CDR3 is TGTGCCAGCAGCTTAGGGGACAGACCCTACGAGCAGTACTTC.

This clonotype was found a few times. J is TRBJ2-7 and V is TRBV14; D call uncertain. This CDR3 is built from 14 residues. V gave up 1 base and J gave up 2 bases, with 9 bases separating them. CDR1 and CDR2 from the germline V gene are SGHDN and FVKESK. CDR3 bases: TGTGCCAGCAGCCAAGGTTCGAATCCCTACGAGCAGTACTTC. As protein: CASSQGSNPYEQYF.

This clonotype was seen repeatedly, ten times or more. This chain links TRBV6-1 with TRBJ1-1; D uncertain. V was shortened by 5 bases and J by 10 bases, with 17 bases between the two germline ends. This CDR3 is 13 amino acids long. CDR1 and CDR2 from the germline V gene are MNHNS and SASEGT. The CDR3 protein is CASSPLSTAPAFF. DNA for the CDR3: TGTGCCAGCAGTCCCCTTAGTACGGCTCCAGCTTTCTTT.